The text below deals with one TCR beta chain. The source of the sample is a study of blood T cell repertoires in COVID-19. Germline V gene data show CDR1 as MNHGY and CDR2 as SVAAGI. The CDR3 extends over 15 amino acids. Between the trimmed V and J ends, which lost 7 bases and 4 bases, there was a span of 17 bases. Produced via immunoSEQ multiplex PCR; TCRdb's table is partial and in-frame only. The profile shows about 55,000 clones, 75% to 95% of them singletons. Sequencing input: peripheral blood. The chain has TRBV6-9 and TRBJ2-1; tentatively, D is TRBD1 (6 bases). This TCR derives from a human donor with active COVID-19. The donor label of this sample is uncertain. Here the CDR3 DNA reads TGTGCCAGCACCACACAGGGTGAGGGGTACAATGAGCAGTTCTTC. Protein product: CASTTQGEGYNEQFF.